Presented here are 17 T cell receptor beta chains from one specimen sequenced in a study of cytomegalovirus exposure and HLA in healthy donors. Data came from immunoSEQ multiplex PCR; TCRdb stores just in-frame clones and leaves some out. Here the sample spans 200,000 to 300,000 clones, roughly 87% being singletons. Sequences were obtained from PBMCs. These receptors all stem from a woman in her twenties or thirties in good health and CMV-seronegative.

The V call is TRBV9, the J call TRBJ2-1, with TRBD2 matching over 8 bases. The length of the CDR3 is 16 residues. CDR1 is SGDLS, CDR2 YYNGEE, per germline. The V gene end was trimmed by 0 bases and the J gene end by 0 bases; junction bases not matched to a gene: 2. CDR3 DNA: TGTGCCAGCAGCGTAGGACTAGCGAGCTCCTACAATGAGCAGTTCTTC. As protein: CASSVGLASSYNEQFF.

This clone has more than one count but fewer than ten. The chain's CDR3 is CASRDLLGGYTF. The CDR3 coding sequence is TGTGCCAGCCGCGACCTACTTGGTGGCTACACCTTC. The V gene is TRBV19, the J gene TRBJ1-2; the D is unclear. Per the germline V gene, CDR1 is LNHDA and CDR2 is SQIVND (reference sequence). The CDR3 has 12 residues. V was shortened by 9 bases and J by 7 bases, with 15 bases between the two germline ends.

In regard to this clone: Distinct nucleotide sequences in the sample also encode this CDR3. This chain links TRBV5-6 with TRBJ2-7; no definite D call. V shed 2 bases and J shed 1 base, with 4 bases lying between them. In germline, CDR1 is SGHDT, CDR2 YYEEEE. The CDR3 runs to 12 residues. CDR3 sequence: CASSFGSYEQYF. In nucleotides, the CDR3 is TGTGCCAGCAGCTTCGGTTCCTACGAGCAGTACTTC. The variable domain in full, completed from reference TRBV5-6 and TRBJ2-7, reads DAGVTQSPTHLIKTRGQQVTLRCSPKSGHDTVSWYQQALGQGPQFIFQYYEEEERQRGNFPDRFSGHQFPNYSSELNVNALLLGDSALYLCASSFGSYEQYFGPGTRLTVT.

The chain combines TRBV27 with TRBJ2-4; 9 bases line up with TRBD1. Trimming at V came to 3 bases and at J to 7 bases, leaving 4 bases not matched to a gene. CDR1 MNHEY and CDR2 SMNVEV come from the germline V gene (reference sequence). The CDR3 is 14 residues long. The CDR3 protein is CASSFGTGNNIQYF. The DNA of the CDR3 is TGTGCCAGCAGTTTTGGGACAGGGAACAACATTCAGTACTTC.

J is TRBJ2-7 and V is TRBV15, with D possibly TRBD2 on 6 matching bases. Germline V CDR1 and CDR2: LNHNV, YYDKDF (reference sequence). The CDR3 spans 13 residues. V lost 3 bases and J lost 7, with 13 bases in between. CDR3 residues: CATSSELGGEQYF. DNA for the CDR3: TGTGCCACCAGCAGTGAGCTGGGAGGAGAGCAGTACTTC.

The gene calls are TRBV5-6 and TRBJ2-3; the D call may be TRBD1 or TRBD2 (5 bases each). Per germline, CDR1 SGHDT and CDR2 YYEEEE. CDR3 length: 14 amino acids. V lost 1 base and J lost 11, with 17 bases in between. CDR3 DNA: TGTGCCAGCAGCTTGCGTGGGGCGGGTATTGGGCAGTATTTT. Translated: CASSLRGAGIGQYF.

This sequence joins TRBV28 and TRBJ2-7; no firm D call. Trimming removed 3 bases at V and 5 bases at J, with 14 bases between. Per germline, CDR1 MDHEN and CDR2 SYDVKM. The CDR3 is 14 amino acids. The CDR3 bases are TGTGCCAGCAGTTTGAGGCTGCGCAACCACGAGCAGTACTTC. As protein: CASSLRLRNHEQYF. Drawing the rest from reference TRBV28 and TRBJ2-7, the complete variable domain is DVKVTQSSRYLVKRTGEKVFLECVQDMDHENMFWYRQDPGLGLRLIYFSYDVKMKEKGDIPEGYSVSREKKERFSLILESASTNQTSMYLCASSLRLRNHEQYFGPGTRLTVT.

This chain links TRBV10-3 with TRBJ2-3, with D possibly being TRBD1 (5 bases). Trimming removed 7 bases at V and 0 bases at J, with 11 bases between. The CDR3 has 14 amino acids. Germline loops: CDR1 ENHRY, CDR2 SYGVKD. CDR3 DNA sequence: TGTGCCATCAAGGGGCCCTCTAGCACAGATACGCAGTATTTT. Translation: CAIKGPSSTDTQYF.

The chain joins TRBV18 to TRBJ2-5; 9 bases match TRBD1. Trimming took 3 bases from V and 5 from J; bases not matched to a gene: 4. Germline CDR1 KGHSH, CDR2 LQKENI. There are 14 residues in the CDR3. The CDR3 protein is CASSPGQGYETQYF. The CDR3 DNA reads as TGTGCCAGCTCACCGGGACAGGGCTATGAGACCCAGTACTTC.

V is TRBV9 and J is TRBJ2-7; tentative D call: TRBD1 (7 bases). Per the germline V gene, CDR1 is SGDLS and CDR2 is YYNGEE. V was cut by 0 bases and J by 6 bases, with 16 bases left in between. This CDR3 comprises 15 residues. CDR3 coding DNA: TGTGCCAGCAGCGTAGGCGGGACAGCTGGCAGCGAGCAGTACTTC. Amino acids: CASSVGGTAGSEQYF. Supplemented by reference TRBV9 and TRBJ2-7, the full variable domain reads DSGVTQTPKHLITATGQRVTLRCSPRSGDLSVYWYQQSLDQGLQFLIQYYNGEERAKGNILERFSAQQFPDLHSELNLSSLELGDSALYFCASSVGGTAGSEQYFGPGTRLTVT.

The chain has TRBV7-9 and TRBJ2-7; no firm D call. The CDR3 runs 13 residues. The V gene's germline CDR1 is SEHNR and CDR2 FQNEAQ (reference sequence). V lost 2 bases and J lost 3, with 8 bases in between. In nucleotides, the CDR3 is TGTGCCAGCAGCTTAACAGTCAACTACGAGCAGTACTTC. This translates into CASSLTVNYEQYF.

The gene calls are TRBV5-6 and TRBJ2-7; TRBD2 matches at 14 bases. V shed 4 bases and J 0 bases; nucleotides not matched to a gene: 3. The CDR3 covers 16 residues. CDR1 SGHDT and CDR2 YYEEEE come from the germline V gene. The CDR3 DNA reads as TGTGCCAGCAGCCCGACTAGCGGGAGGGCCTCCTACGAGCAGTACTTC. This encodes CASSPTSGRASYEQYF.

The V and J genes are TRBV13 and TRBJ2-1; possible D gene TRBD2, 6 bases. This CDR3 comprises 12 residues. Germline CDR1 PRHDT, CDR2 FYEKMQ (reference sequence). Trimming left V 6 bases short and J 6 bases short, with 9 bases between. The CDR3 sequence is CASRGTGNEQFF. CDR3 nucleotides: TGTGCCAGCAGAGGGACTGGCAATGAGCAGTTCTTC.

The chain links TRBV27 to TRBJ2-7; D unresolved. The CDR3 runs to 14 residues. V was shortened by 2 bases and J by 3 bases, with 11 bases between the two germline ends. Germline CDR1 and CDR2: MNHEY and SMNVEV (reference sequence). In DNA, the CDR3 is TGTGCCAGCAGTTTAAACCCAGAGTACTACGAGCAGTACTTC. Translated, it gives CASSLNPEYYEQYF.

This clone was detected only once. V is TRBV5-1 and J is TRBJ1-5, with D perhaps matching TRBD1 (6 bases). CDR3 length: 13 amino acids. V was clipped by 5 bases and J by 6 bases, with 12 bases between them. The germline gives CDR1 SGHRS, CDR2 YFSETQ. This chain's CDR3 is CASSPTGGQPQHF. CDR3 in DNA: TGCGCCAGCAGTCCGACAGGTGGTCAGCCCCAGCATTTT.

The chain combines TRBV10-3 with TRBJ2-1; 9 nucleotides match TRBD1. The CDR3 totals 15 residues. The J segment lost 5 bases and the V segment lost 4 bases, leaving 6 bases of the junction unmatched. The germline V gene has CDR1 ENHRY and CDR2 SYGVKD. DNA for the CDR3: TGTGCCATCAGTGTTGGACAGGGGTCCCACAATGAGCAGTTCTTC. It yields the protein CAISVGQGSHNEQFF.

This clone is a singleton in its sample. The chain carries TRBV19 and TRBJ1-4, with D perhaps TRBD1 (5 bases). The CDR3 contains 16 residues. Germline CDR1 is LNHDA and CDR2 is SQIVND (reference sequence). The germline V and J ends were trimmed by 5 bases and 8 bases, with 21 bases remaining between them. In nucleotides, the CDR3 is TGTGCCAGTAGTGCCGCATGGGGGGACTTTAAGGAAAAACTGTTTTTT. This sequence encodes CASSAAWGDFKEKLFF.